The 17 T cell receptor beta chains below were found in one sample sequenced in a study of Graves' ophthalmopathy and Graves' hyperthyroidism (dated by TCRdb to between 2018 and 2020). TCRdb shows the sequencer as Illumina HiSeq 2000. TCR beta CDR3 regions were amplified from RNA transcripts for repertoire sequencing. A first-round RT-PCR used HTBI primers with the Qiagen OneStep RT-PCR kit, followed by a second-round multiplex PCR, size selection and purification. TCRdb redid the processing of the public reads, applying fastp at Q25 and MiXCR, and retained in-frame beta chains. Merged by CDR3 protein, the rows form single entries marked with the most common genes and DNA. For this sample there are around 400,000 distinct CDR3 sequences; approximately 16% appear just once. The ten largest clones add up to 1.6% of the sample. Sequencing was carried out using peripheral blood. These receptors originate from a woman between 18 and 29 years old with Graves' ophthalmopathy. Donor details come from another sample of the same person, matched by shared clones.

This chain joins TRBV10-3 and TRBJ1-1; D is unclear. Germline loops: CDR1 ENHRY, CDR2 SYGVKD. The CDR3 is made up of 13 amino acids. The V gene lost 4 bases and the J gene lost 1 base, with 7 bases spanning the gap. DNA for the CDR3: TGTGCCATCAGTGCGAGGGAGAACACTGAAGCTTTCTTT. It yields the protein CAISARENTEAFF.

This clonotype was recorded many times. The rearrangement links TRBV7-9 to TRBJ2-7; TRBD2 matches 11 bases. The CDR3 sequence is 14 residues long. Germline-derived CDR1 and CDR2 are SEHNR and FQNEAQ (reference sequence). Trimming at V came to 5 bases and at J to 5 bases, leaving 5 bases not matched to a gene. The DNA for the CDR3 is TGTGCCAGCAGCCCAGTAGCGGGAGGGCACGAGCAGTACTTC. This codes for CASSPVAGGHEQYF.

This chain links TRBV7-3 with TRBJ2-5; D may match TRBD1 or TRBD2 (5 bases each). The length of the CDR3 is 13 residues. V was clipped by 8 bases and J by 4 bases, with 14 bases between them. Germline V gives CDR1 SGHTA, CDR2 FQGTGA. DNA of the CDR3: TGTGCCAGCGAGAGGGGCCCCGGAGAGACCCAGTACTTC. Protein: CASERGPGETQYF.

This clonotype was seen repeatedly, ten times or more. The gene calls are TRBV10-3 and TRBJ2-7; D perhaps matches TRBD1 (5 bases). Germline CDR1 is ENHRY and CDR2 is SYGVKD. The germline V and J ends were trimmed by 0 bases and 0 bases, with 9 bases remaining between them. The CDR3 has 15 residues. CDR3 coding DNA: TGTGCCATCAGTGAGTCCCCAGGGCCCTCCTACGAGCAGTACTTC. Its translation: CAISESPGPSYEQYF.

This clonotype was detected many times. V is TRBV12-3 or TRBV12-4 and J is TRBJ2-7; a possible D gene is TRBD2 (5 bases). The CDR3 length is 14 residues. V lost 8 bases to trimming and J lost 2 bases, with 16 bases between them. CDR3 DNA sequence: TGTGCCAGCTCTTTTCCGGGGAGCACCTACGAGCAGTACTTC. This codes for CASSFPGSTYEQYF.

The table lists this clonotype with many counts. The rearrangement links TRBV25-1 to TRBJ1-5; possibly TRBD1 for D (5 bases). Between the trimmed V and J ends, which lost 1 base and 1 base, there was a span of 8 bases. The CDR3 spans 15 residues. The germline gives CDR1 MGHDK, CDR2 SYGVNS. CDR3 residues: CASSESGGSNQPQHF. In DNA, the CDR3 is TGTGCCAGCAGTGAATCCGGGGGAAGCAATCAGCCCCAGCATTTT.

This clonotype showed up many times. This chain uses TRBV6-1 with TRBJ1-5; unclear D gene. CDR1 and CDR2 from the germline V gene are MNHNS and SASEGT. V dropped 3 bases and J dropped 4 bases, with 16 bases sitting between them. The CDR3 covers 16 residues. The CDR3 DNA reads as TGTGCCAGCAGTGACAGTTCGAAGGCACGAAATCAGCCCCAGCATTTT. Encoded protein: CASSDSSKARNQPQHF.

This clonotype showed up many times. CDR3 in amino acids: CSARDTRNYGYTF. The CDR3 region has the DNA TGCAGTGCTAGAGATACACGCAACTATGGCTACACCTTC. The genes are TRBV20-1 and TRBJ1-2; no clear D gene. Germline V gene data show CDR1 as DFQATT and CDR2 as SNEGSKA (reference sequence). The ends were cut back, 0 bases at V and 2 bases at J, with 7 bases in the middle. The length of the CDR3 is 13 residues.

As DNA, the CDR3 is TGTGCCAGCAGTCGGGGGGACAGGGGAAGGACTGAAGCTTTCTTT. This translates into CASSRGDRGRTEAFF. The chain is built from TRBV28 and TRBJ1-1, with TRBD1 matching over 10 bases. V gave up 5 bases and J gave up 5 bases; unmatched junction bases: 8. CDR1 MDHEN and CDR2 SYDVKM come from the germline V gene. The CDR3 spans 15 residues.

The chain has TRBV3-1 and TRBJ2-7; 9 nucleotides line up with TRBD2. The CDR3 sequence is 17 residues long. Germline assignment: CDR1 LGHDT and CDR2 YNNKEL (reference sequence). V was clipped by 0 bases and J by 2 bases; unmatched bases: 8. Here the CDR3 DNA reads TGTGCCAGCAGCCAAGATGTATTTGCGGGAGGGCCCTACGAGCAGTACTTC. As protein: CASSQDVFAGGPYEQYF.

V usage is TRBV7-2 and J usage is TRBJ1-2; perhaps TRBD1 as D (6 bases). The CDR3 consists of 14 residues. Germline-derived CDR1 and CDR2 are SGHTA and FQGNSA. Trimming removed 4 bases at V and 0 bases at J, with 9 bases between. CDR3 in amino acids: CASSSNRANYGYTF. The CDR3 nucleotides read TGTGCCAGCAGCTCCAACAGGGCTAACTATGGCTACACCTTC.

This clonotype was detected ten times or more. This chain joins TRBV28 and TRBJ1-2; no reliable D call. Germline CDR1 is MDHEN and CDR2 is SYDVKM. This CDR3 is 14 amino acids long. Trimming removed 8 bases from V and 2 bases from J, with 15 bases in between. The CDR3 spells CASALQSPNYGYTF. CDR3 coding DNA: TGTGCCAGCGCCTTACAGAGTCCCAACTATGGCTACACCTTC.

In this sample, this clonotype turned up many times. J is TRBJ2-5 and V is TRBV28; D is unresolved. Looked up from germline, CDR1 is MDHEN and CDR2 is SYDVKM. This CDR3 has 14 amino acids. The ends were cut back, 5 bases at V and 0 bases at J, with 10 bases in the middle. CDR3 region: CASSPGSYQETQYF. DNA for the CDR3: TGTGCCAGCAGTCCCGGATCGTACCAAGAGACCCAGTACTTC.

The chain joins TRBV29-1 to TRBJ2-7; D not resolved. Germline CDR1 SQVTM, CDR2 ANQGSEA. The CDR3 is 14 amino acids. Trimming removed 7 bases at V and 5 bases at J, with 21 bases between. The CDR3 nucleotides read TGCAGCGGGCGGACGGATCCCATGGTCCACGAGCAGTACTTC. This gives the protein CSGRTDPMVHEQYF.

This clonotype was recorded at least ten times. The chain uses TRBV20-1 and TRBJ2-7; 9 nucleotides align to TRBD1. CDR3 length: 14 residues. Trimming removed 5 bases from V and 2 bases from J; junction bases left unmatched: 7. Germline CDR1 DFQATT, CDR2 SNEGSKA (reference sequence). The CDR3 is CSASRDRAPYEQYF. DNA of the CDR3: TGCAGTGCTTCTAGGGACAGGGCTCCCTACGAGCAGTACTTC.

The CDR3 nucleotides read TGCGCCAGCAGCCAAAGACTGGGATGGGGGGCGCGAGGTCCGCATGAAGCTTTCTTT. Translating it yields CASSQRLGWGARGPHEAFF. This chain joins TRBV4-1 and TRBJ1-1; possibly TRBD1 for D (6 bases). Trimming cost V 2 bases and J 7 bases, with 29 bases left between them. The germline V gene encodes CDR1 MGHRA and CDR2 YSYEKL. This CDR3 region has 19 residues.

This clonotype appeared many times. CDR3 amino acids: CASTLERERNTGELFF. The CDR3 nucleotides read TGTGCCAGTACCTTGGAGCGGGAGAGAAACACCGGGGAGCTGTTTTTT. V is TRBV19 and J is TRBJ2-2, with 8 bases that match TRBD2. Looked up from germline, CDR1 is LNHDA and CDR2 is SQIVND (reference sequence). This CDR3 has 16 amino acids. V gave up 7 bases and J gave up 2 bases; unmatched junction bases: 9.